The source of this TCR beta chain is a study of vaccination effects on CD4 cells after COVID-19. Study-level background: The vaccine given was either BNT162b2 or mRNA-1273, in two doses. The study's findings and limits: Healthy vaccine recipients' vaccine-induced clones were almost all SARS-CoV-2 mono-reactive. Clones of infection and vaccine origin contracted markedly late after vaccination.

The CDR3 is made up of 14 amino acids. With 4 bases clipped from V and 6 bases from J, the junction kept 6 bases outside the gene matches. Germline CDR1 reads SGHRS; CDR2 reads YFSETQ. ViraFEST assay sequencing came after antigen-specific CD4+ T cells were expanded with viral peptide pools. The culture ran for 10 days, and then CD4+ T cells were isolated. Vaccinated participants had no history of SARS-CoV-2 infection and tested negative for nucleocapsid antibodies. Both day 3 and day 7 saw half the medium replaced with IL-2 medium. The method was immunoSEQ multiplex PCR; TCRdb's version includes in-frame clones alone and lacks a portion of them. The sample contains more than 40,000 clones, around 68% of which appear only once. Concerning this clone: The antigen is unknown.

The genes are TRBV5-1 and TRBJ2-3; 9 bases are shared with TRBD2. This sequence was found in a human donor who received a COVID-19 vaccine. Sequences were derived from CD4+ T cells from PBMCs cultured with HCoV-OC43 spike peptides, sampled before COVID-19 vaccination. The subset: HCoV-OC43 spike overlapping peptide pool stimulation. The CDR3 sequence: CASSPGLAVDTQYF. CDR3 nucleotides: TGCGCCAGCAGCCCGGGACTAGCAGTCGATACGCAGTATTTT.